This TCR beta chain was sequenced for a study of blood T cell repertoires in COVID-19. About the research overall: Acute and convalescent COVID-19 samples came from the United States, Italy and Spain. Nucleic acid was either cDNA or gDNA, and it came from T cells, B-cell-depleted T cells, or PBMCs.

This CDR3 is built from 14 residues. Germline lookup yields CDR1 MNHEY and CDR2 SVGAGI. V was pared by 7 bases and J by 4 bases, with 6 bases of the junction left unmatched. In the original analysis: Reference gene primer amplification yielded estimated nucleated cell counts. Method: immunoSEQ multiplex PCR; TCRdb's copy keeps in-frame clones and lacks some. That table gives V, J and clone size, and the DNA gave D and trimming. Here the sample spans 130,000 to 150,000 clones, around nine tenths being singletons. The receptor comes from a human donor in a cohort sampled during active COVID-19. This chain connects TRBV6-5 to TRBJ1-4, with 7 nucleotides matching TRBD1. The sample taken for sequencing was peripheral blood. In DNA, the CDR3 is TGTGCCAGCACCCGGGACAGAGTTAATGAAAAACTGTTTTTT. This codes for CASTRDRVNEKLFF.